This is a list of T cell receptor beta chains from one sample in a study of post-analysis software for immune sequencing data. TCRdb called the PCR reads again in MiXCR, with one record for every CDR3 protein. The sample shows about 770,000 distinct CDR3 sequences, about half of them seen only once. Sequenced material: blood. These receptors all come from a girl aged 5-17 years with multiple sclerosis. Both conserved end residues are part of each CDR3. The D gene is left open where the match is weak. Some rows mark clone size as missing; the rest say once, few, many or name a class of expanded clone.

TRBJ2-7 | NA | few | TRBV20-1 | TGCAGTGCTTGGGACTCACCCAACTTCCCCTACGAGCAGTACTTC | CSAWDSPNFPYEQYF
TRBJ2-7 | TRBD1 | NA | TRBV6-1 | TGTGCCAGCTCCGGGACAGGGTGGTACGAGCAGTACTTC | CASSGTGWYEQYF
TRBJ2-1 | TRBD2 | few | TRBV7-9 | TGTGCCAGCAGCCTCACCACACTAGCGTTTACCTACAATGAGCAGTTCTTC | CASSLTTLAFTYNEQFF
TRBJ2-1 | NA | NA | TRBV12-3/TRBV12-4 | TGTGCCAGCATTTCTGTTCAGAATGAGCAGTTCTTC | CASISVQNEQFF
TRBJ2-7 | NA | NA | TRBV10-3 | TGTGCCATCGGTGAGGCCCGGGGTCAACAGGGGAGGGAGCAGTACTTC | CAIGEARGQQGREQYF
TRBJ2-1 | TRBD2 | few | TRBV11-3 | TGTGCCAGCCGAGGGCGAGCGGGACGAATAAGCTCCTACAATGAGCAGTTCTTC | CASRGRAGRISSYNEQFF
TRBJ2-1 | NA | few | TRBV20-1 | TGCAGTGCTAGAGATCTTGGAGGGGCCGACTACAATGAGCAGTTCTTC | CSARDLGGADYNEQFF
TRBJ2-5 | TRBD2 | NA | TRBV12-3/TRBV12-4 | TGTGCCAGCAGTTTTAGGCGGGAGGGCCGGGAGACCCAGTACTTC | CASSFRREGRETQYF
TRBJ2-3 | TRBD2 | NA | TRBV6-5 | TGTGCCAGTATAGCGGGAAACACAGATACGCAGTATTTT | CASIAGNTDTQYF
TRBJ2-5 | TRBD1 | NA | TRBV19 | TGTGCCAGTAGTATTAAACAGGGGAGCAAGCAGACCCAGTACTTC | CASSIKQGSKQTQYF
TRBJ2-6 | NA | NA | TRBV12-3/TRBV12-4 | TGTGCCAGCAGAGCACACTCTGGGGCCAACGTCCTGACTTTC | CASRAHSGANVLTF
TRBJ2-5 | NA | few | TRBV7-6 | TGTGCCAGCAGCTTAAGCCCCTCCTGGGAACCCCAAGAGACCCAGTACTTC | CASSLSPSWEPQETQYF
TRBJ2-4 | NA | NA | TRBV4-2 | TGTGCCAGCAGCCAAGAAGGAGGTCTTCGAAGCATTCAGTACTTC | CASSQEGGLRSIQYF
TRBJ2-1 | TRBD2 | NA | TRBV3-1 | TGTGCCAGCAGCCATTACCCCGGACTAGCCTCCTACAATGAGCAGTTCTTC | CASSHYPGLASYNEQFF
TRBJ2-1 | TRBD2 | NA | TRBV27 | TGTGCCAGCAACGACCCTTCTAGCGGGAGAAGGGATGAGCAGTTCTTC | CASNDPSSGRRDEQFF
TRBJ1-2 | NA | NA | TRBV27 | TGTGCCAGCAGTTTATCGGTACAGGCCGGGGGCTACACCTTC | CASSLSVQAGGYTF
TRBJ2-1 | TRBD1 | NA | TRBV7-9 | TGTGCCAGCAGCTTTGAGGGACAGGGGAGAAATGAGCAGTTCTTC | CASSFEGQGRNEQFF
TRBJ1-6 | NA | NA | TRBV20-1 | TGCAGTGCTAGAATTGCGGTATATAATTCACCCCTCCACTTT | CSARIAVYNSPLHF
TRBJ1-4 | TRBD1 | few | TRBV3-1 | TGTGCCAGCAGCCAAGGGGACAGGGCTGATGAAAAACTGTTTTTT | CASSQGDRADEKLFF
TRBJ1-6 | TRBD1 | NA | TRBV6-5 | TGTGCCAGCCGGGACAGTATTAATTCACCCCTCCACTTT | CASRDSINSPLHF
TRBJ2-3 | TRBD2 | NA | TRBV9 | TGTGCCAGCAGCGGTAGCGGGAGAACAGATACGCAGTATTTT | CASSGSGRTDTQYF
TRBJ1-6 | TRBD1 | few | TRBV10-3 | TGTGCCATCAGTCCGGGACAGGGCAATTCACCCCTCCACTTT | CAISPGQGNSPLHF
TRBJ1-5 | NA | NA | TRBV19 | TGTGCCAGTAGTAATGGTTATGATCAGCCCCAGCATTTT | CASSNGYDQPQHF
TRBJ2-3 | NA | few | TRBV9 | TGTGCCAGCAGCGTAGGGGGGATTCGGACAGATACGCAGTATTTT | CASSVGGIRTDTQYF
TRBJ1-4 | NA | NA | TRBV15 | TGTGCCACCAGCGATACAGGACAGAGTGAAAAACTGTTTTTT | CATSDTGQSEKLFF
TRBJ2-1 | TRBD2 | NA | TRBV11-1 | TGTGCCAGCAGCCCTAGCGGGAGGGTAGGTGAGCAGTTCTTC | CASSPSGRVGEQFF
TRBJ1-5 | NA | NA | TRBV6-2/TRBV6-3 | TGTGCCAGCAGCCCCGCCCGCCGGGGGGTGAGCAATCAGCCCCAGCATTTT | CASSPARRGVSNQPQHF
TRBJ2-3 | NA | NA | TRBV24-1 | TGTGCCACCAGTGATTTAGAACCCCGGCAGTATTTT | CATSDLEPRQYF
TRBJ2-1 | TRBD2 | NA | TRBV20-1 | TGCAGTGCTCCCGGGACTAGCTCCTACAATGAGCAGTTCTTC | CSAPGTSSYNEQFF
TRBJ2-1 | TRBD1 | NA | TRBV29-1 | TGCAGCGTTGGGGTGACAGGGTACAATGAGCAGTTCTTC | CSVGVTGYNEQFF
TRBJ1-6 | NA | NA | TRBV20-1 | TGCAGTGCTAGAGGACAGATCCATAATTCACCCCTCCACTTT | CSARGQIHNSPLHF
TRBJ1-2 | NA | NA | TRBV7-9 | TGTGCCAGCAGCTTAGCCGTGGGGGCTCACTATGGCTACACCTTC | CASSLAVGAHYGYTF
TRBJ2-7 | TRBD2 | NA | TRBV28 | TGTGCCAGCAGTTTATCACTAGCGGGAAGCTCCTACGAGCAGTACTTC | CASSLSLAGSSYEQYF